This TCR beta chain was found in a study of blood T cell repertoires in COVID-19. Study at large: PBMCs, B-cell-depleted T cells, or T cells were the source of the cDNA or gDNA that made up the material.

Methods used by the authors: Estimation of nucleated cell counts relied on the amplification of reference gene primers. TCRdb keeps only in-frame clones here, not all; method: immunoSEQ multiplex PCR. V and J calls and clone size are as listed in that table; D and trimming were resolved from the DNA. The table includes hundreds of thousands of clones, 89% detected once. The V end was cut by 10 bases, the J end by 4 bases, with 19 bases between. The CDR3 runs 14 residues. Germline loops: CDR1 MNHEY, CDR2 SVGAGI. The receptor was derived from a woman in her thirties with acute COVID-19. Material for sequencing was PBMCs or T cells enriched from blood (not recorded which). V and J are TRBV6-5 and TRBJ1-1; TRBD1 might be the D (6 bases). In nucleotides, the CDR3 is TGTGCCATCCAGCCCCGGGGGGGGGCCACTGAAGCTTTCTTT. Amino acids: CAIQPRGGATEAFF.